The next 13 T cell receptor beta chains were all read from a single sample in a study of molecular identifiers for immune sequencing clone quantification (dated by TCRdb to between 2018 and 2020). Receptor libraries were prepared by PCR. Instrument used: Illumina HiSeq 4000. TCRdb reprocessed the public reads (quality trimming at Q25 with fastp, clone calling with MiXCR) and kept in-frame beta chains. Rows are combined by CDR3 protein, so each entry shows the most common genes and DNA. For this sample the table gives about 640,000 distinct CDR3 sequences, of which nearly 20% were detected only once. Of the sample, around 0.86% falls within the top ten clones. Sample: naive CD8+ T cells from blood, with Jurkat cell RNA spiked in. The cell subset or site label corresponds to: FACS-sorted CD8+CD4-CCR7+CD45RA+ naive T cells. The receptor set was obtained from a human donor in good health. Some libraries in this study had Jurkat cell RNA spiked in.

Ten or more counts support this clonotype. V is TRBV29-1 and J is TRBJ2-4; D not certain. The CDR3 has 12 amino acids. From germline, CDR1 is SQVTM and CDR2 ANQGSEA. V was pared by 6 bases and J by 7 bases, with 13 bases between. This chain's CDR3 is CSVRTLENIQYF. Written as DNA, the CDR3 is TGCAGCGTGCGCACCCTAGAGAACATTCAGTACTTC.

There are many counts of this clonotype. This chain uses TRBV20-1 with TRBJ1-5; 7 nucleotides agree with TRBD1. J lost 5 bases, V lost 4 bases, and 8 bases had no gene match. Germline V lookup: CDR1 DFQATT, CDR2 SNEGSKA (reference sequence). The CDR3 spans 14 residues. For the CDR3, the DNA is TGCAGTGCTATCCTTGACAGGGTTGATCAGCCCCAGCATTTT. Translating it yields CSAILDRVDQPQHF.

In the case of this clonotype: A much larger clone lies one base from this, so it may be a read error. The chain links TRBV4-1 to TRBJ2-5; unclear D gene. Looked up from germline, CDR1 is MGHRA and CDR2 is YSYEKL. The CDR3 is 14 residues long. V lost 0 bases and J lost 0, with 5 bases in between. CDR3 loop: CASSQESYQETQYF. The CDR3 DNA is TGCGCCAGCAGCCAAGAATCGTACCAAGAGACCCAGTACTTC.

The CDR3: CASSEYRGSSYEQYF. In nucleotides, the CDR3 is TGTGCCAGCAGTGAATACAGGGGAAGCTCCTACGAGCAGTACTTC. The chain joins TRBV2 to TRBJ2-7; TRBD1 agrees at 7 bases. CDR3 length: 15 residues. Germline V gene sequence: CDR1 SNHLY, CDR2 FYNNEI. With V trimmed by 2 bases and J by 0 bases, 4 bases remained unmatched.

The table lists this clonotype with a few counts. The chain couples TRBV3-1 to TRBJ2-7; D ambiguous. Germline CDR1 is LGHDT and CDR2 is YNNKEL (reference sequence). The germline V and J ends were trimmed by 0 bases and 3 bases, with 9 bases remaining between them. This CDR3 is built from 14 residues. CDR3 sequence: CASSQENYLYEQYF. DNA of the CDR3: TGTGCCAGCAGCCAAGAGAACTACCTCTACGAGCAGTACTTC.

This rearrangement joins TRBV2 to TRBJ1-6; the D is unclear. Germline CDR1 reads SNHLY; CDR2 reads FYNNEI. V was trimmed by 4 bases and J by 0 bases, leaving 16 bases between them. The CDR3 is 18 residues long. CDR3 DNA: TGTGCCAGCAGTGTTGAGCCGGAGGAGAGCTCCTATAATTCACCCCTCCACTTT. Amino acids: CASSVEPEESSYNSPLHF.

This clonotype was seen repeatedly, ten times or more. The CDR3: CASSQESPTGNQPQHF. The CDR3 nucleotides are TGCGCCAGCAGCCAAGAAAGTCCGACAGGGAATCAGCCCCAGCATTTT. The chain couples TRBV4-1 to TRBJ1-5, with 7 bases identical to TRBD1. From germline, CDR1 is MGHRA and CDR2 YSYEKL. The CDR3 runs to 16 residues. V trimming: 0 bases; J trimming: 4 bases; junction bases outside the gene matches: 6.

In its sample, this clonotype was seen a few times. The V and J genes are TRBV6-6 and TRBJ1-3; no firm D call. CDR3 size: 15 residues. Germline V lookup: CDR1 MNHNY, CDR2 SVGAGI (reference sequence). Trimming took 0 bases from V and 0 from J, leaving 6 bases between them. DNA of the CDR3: TGTGCCAGCAGTTACTCATCCAGCTCTGGAAACACCATATATTTT. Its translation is CASSYSSSSGNTIYF.

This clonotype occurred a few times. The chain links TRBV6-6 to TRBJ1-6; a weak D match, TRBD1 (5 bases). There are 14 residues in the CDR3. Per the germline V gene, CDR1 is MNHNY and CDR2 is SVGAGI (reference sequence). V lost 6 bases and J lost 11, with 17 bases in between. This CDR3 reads CASSNPGGVTPLHF. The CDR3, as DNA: TGTGCCAGCAGCAACCCCGGGGGAGTGACACCCCTCCACTTT.

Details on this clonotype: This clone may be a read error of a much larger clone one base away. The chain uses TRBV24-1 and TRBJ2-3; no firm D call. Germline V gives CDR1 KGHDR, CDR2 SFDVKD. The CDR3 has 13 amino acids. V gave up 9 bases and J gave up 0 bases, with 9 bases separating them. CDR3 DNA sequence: TGTGCCACCGTTAACCCAAGCACAGATACGCAGTATTTT. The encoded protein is CATVNPSTDTQYF.

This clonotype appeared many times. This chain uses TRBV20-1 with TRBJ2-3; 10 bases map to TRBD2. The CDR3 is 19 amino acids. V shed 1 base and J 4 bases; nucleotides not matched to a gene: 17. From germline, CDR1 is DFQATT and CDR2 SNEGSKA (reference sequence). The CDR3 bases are TGCAGTGCTAGAGGCGTCCCGGGTCTAGCGGGAGACGTCGCAGATACGCAGTATTTT. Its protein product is CSARGVPGLAGDVADTQYF.

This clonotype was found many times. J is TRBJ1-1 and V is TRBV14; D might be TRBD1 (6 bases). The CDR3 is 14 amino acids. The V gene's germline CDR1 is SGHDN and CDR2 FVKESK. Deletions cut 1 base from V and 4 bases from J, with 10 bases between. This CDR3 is CASSQGNRATEAFF. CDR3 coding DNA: TGTGCCAGCAGCCAAGGGAACAGGGCCACTGAAGCTTTCTTT.

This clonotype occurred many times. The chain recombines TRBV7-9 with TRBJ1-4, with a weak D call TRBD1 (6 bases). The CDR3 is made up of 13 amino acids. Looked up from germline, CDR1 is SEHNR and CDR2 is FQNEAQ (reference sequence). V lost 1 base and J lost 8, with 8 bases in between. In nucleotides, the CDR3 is TGTGCCAGCAGCTTAGGGACAGAGGAAAAACTGTTTTTT. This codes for CASSLGTEEKLFF.